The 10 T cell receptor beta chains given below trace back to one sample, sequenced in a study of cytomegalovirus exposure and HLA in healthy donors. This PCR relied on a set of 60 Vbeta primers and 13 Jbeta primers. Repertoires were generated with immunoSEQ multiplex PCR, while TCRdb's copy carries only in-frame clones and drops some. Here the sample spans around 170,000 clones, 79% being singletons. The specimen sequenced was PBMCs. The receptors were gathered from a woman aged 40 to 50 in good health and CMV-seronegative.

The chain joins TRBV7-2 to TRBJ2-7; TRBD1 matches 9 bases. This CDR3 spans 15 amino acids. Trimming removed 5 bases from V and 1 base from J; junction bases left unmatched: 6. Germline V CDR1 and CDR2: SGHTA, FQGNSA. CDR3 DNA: TGTGCCAGCAGCATAACGACAGGGGGATCCTACGAGCAGTACTTC. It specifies CASSITTGGSYEQYF.

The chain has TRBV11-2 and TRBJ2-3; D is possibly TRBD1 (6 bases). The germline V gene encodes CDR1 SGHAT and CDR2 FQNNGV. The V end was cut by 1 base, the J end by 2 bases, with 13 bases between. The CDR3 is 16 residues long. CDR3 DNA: TGTGCCAGCAGCTTAGGAGACAGGTTTGACACAGATACGCAGTATTTT. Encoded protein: CASSLGDRFDTDTQYF.

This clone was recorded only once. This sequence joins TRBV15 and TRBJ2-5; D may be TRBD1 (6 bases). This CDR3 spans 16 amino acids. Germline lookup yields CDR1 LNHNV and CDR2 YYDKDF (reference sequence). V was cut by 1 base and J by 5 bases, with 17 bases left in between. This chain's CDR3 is CATSRGSRGNFETQYF. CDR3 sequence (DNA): TGTGCCACCAGCAGAGGGTCCAGGGGAAATTTTGAGACCCAGTACTTC.

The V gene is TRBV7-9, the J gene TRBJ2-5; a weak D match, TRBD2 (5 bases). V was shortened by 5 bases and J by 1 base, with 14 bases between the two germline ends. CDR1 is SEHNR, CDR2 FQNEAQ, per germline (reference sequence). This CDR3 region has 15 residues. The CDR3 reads CASSPPGWGQETQYF. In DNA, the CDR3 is TGTGCCAGCAGCCCCCCGGGGTGGGGCCAAGAGACCCAGTACTTC.

CDR3 protein: CASSLGPGNEQYF. CDR3 nucleotide sequence: TGCGCCAGCAGCTTGGGGCCGGGAAACGAGCAGTACTTC. The chain is built from TRBV5-1 and TRBJ2-7; TRBD2 is a possible D gene (5 bases). Deletions cut 0 bases from V and 5 bases from J, with 9 bases between. CDR3 length equals 13 residues. The germline V gene has CDR1 SGHRS and CDR2 YFSETQ.

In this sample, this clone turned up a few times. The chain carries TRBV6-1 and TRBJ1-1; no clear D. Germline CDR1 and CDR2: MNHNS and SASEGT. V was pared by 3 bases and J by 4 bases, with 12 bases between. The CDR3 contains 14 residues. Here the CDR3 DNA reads TGTGCCAGCAGTGAGATTGTGGGGAGCACTGAAGCTTTCTTT. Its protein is CASSEIVGSTEAFF.

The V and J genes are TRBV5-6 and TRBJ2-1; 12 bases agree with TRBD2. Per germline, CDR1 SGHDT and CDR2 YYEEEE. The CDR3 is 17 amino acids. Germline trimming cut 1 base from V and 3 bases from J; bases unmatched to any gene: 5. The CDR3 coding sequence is TGTGCCAGCAGCTTGATAACTAGCGGGGGGCACTACAATGAGCAGTTCTTC. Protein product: CASSLITSGGHYNEQFF.

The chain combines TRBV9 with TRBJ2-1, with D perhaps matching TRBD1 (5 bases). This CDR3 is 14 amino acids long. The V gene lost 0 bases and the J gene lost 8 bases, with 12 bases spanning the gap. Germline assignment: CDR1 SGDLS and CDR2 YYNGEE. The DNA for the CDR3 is TGTGCCAGCAGCGTAGAGGGGCAGGGTGATGAGCAGTTCTTC. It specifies CASSVEGQGDEQFF.

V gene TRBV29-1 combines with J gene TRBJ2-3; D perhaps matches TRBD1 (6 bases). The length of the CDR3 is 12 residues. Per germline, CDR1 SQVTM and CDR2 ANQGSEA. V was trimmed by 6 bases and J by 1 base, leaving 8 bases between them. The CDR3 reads CSVRTGTDTQYF. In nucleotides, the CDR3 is TGCAGCGTAAGGACAGGCACAGATACGCAGTATTTT.

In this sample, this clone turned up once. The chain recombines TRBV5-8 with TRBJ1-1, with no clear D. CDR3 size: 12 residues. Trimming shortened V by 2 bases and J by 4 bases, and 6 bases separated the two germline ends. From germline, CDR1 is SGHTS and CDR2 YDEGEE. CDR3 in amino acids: CASSFRGTEAFF. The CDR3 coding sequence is TGTGCCAGCAGCTTTCGGGGCACTGAAGCTTTCTTT.